This T cell receptor (beta chain) stems from a study of T cells in Graves' hyperthyroidism and ophthalmopathy. Whole-study results and caveats: Most thyroid clonotypes that were expanded above 0.001 also turned up in blood.

Many counts were recorded for this clonotype. Antigen unknown. RNA transcripts provided the source from which TCR beta CDR3 regions were amplified. The TCR CDR3 first-round RT-PCR relied on the HTBI primer set. MiXCR, applied by TCRdb to the multiplex PCR reads, yields one record per CDR3 protein. The table has under 600,000 distinct CDR3 sequences, 15% to 20% seen once. Duration under 3 months, a NOSPECS grade of at least 4, and a Clinical Activity Score of at least 3 characterized the ophthalmopathy patients. Patients were excluded for uncontrolled infection, other autoimmune disease, pregnancy or lactation. The sequenced sample was blood. The receptor's source is a woman between 40 and 50 years old with Graves' ophthalmopathy.

In DNA form, the CDR3 reads TGTGCCAGCAGCCAACTTAAGGGGACAGGCCTCTACAATGAGCAGTTCTTC. This translates into CASSQLKGTGLYNEQFF. The chain recombines TRBV14 with TRBJ2-1; the match to TRBD1 covers 8 bases. Looked up from germline, CDR1 is SGHDN and CDR2 is FVKESK. The ends lost 2 bases at V and 3 bases at J; junction bases unmatched: 9. This CDR3 region has 17 residues. Filled out from reference TRBV14 and TRBJ2-1, the complete variable domain reads EAGVTQFPSHSVIEKGQTVTLRCDPISGHDNLYWYRRVMGKEIKFLLHFVKESKQDESGMPNNRFLAERTGGTYSTLKVQPAELEDSGVYFCASSQLKGTGLYNEQFFGPGTRLTVL.